The 8 T cell receptor beta chains below come from one sample, sequenced in a study of T cell repertoires in breast cancer. Blocking oligonucleotides added to a second nested PCR suppressed unpaired genes. TCRdb reprocessed the emulsion pairing reads via MiXCR and lists one record per CDR3 protein. Here the sample spans about 40,000 distinct CDR3 sequences, under 50% being singletons. Primers covering all TCR V genes were used in emulsion RT-PCR on CD8+ T cells. Sequencing was done on a sample of CD8+ T cells. Every receptor here comes from a pool of human donors with breast cancer or a healthy control (not recorded which).

The chain links TRBV29-1 to TRBJ1-1, with D possibly being TRBD1 (5 bases). Germline V gene lookup returns CDR1 SQVTM and CDR2 ANQGSEA. V lost 2 bases, J lost 6 bases, and 13 bases lay in between. The CDR3 contains 13 residues. As DNA, the CDR3 is TGCAGCGTTGAACCGGGGGGTAGGTCTGAAGCTTTCTTT. Amino acids: CSVEPGGRSEAFF.

The V gene is TRBV20-1, the J gene TRBJ1-4, with D perhaps TRBD1 (6 bases). Germline CDR1 and CDR2: DFQATT and SNEGSKA (reference sequence). V gave up 6 bases and J gave up 2 bases, with 19 bases separating them. CDR3 length equals 16 residues. The CDR3 DNA is TGCAGTGCGAGAAGGGCAGGGGTAGTGACTAATGAAAAACTGTTTTTT. Protein: CSARRAGVVTNEKLFF.

The chain's CDR3 is CASSLESLYQETQYF. In DNA, the CDR3 is TGTGCCAGCAGCTTGGAATCCCTGTACCAAGAGACCCAGTACTTC. The chain joins TRBV5-6 to TRBJ2-5; no clear D. Germline CDR1 reads SGHDT; CDR2 reads YYEEEE. The CDR3 consists of 15 residues. Trimming left V 0 bases short and J 0 bases short, with 9 bases between.

There are a few counts of this clonotype. The chain employs TRBV29-1 and TRBJ2-1, with D possibly TRBD1 on 6 matching bases. This CDR3 region has 13 residues. V was shortened by 2 bases and J by 4 bases, with 9 bases between the two germline ends. Looked up from germline, CDR1 is SQVTM and CDR2 is ANQGSEA. The CDR3 protein is CSVEQGKYNEQFF. The CDR3 DNA reads TGCAGCGTTGAACAGGGGAAGTACAATGAGCAGTTCTTC.

The rearrangement uses TRBV12-3 or TRBV12-4 and TRBJ2-7; D gene uncertain. V lost 3 bases and J 5 bases, leaving 8 bases between the germline ends. CDR3 length: 12 residues. This chain's CDR3 is CASSFTIDEQYF. CDR3 bases: TGTGCCAGCAGTTTTACGATTGACGAGCAGTACTTC.

As regards this clonotype: A read error may account for a junction end that differs from germline. The rearrangement joins TRBV5-4 to TRBJ2-3; perhaps TRBD2 as D (6 bases). CDR1 and CDR2 (germline): SGHNT, YYREEE (reference sequence). The CDR3 extends over 14 amino acids. The CDR3 DNA reads TGTGCCAGCAACTTGGAAAGCGGGCTACATACGCAGTATTTT. It codes for CASNLESGLHTQYF.

This chain links TRBV4-1 with TRBJ1-2; no clear D gene. CDR1 MGHRA and CDR2 YSYEKL come from the germline V gene. V shed 2 bases and J shed 0 bases, with 13 bases lying between them. This CDR3 region has 16 residues. In DNA, the CDR3 is TGCGCCAGCAGCCAAACTGTTGACGGGCCTAACTATGGCTACACCTTC. This encodes CASSQTVDGPNYGYTF.

This clonotype was counted once. One end of the junction varies from germline; a read error may be responsible. This rearrangement joins TRBV7-2 to TRBJ2-1; 11 bases fit TRBD2. This CDR3 region has 19 residues. CDR1 and CDR2 (germline): SGHTA, FQGNSA. The CDR3 DNA sequence: TGTGCCAGCAGCTTAGCTTTAGCGGGAGGGCCGGGATCCTACAATGAGCGGTTCTTC. As protein: CASSLALAGGPGSYNERFF. The full variable domain, with the rest looked up from reference TRBV7-2 and TRBJ2-1, is GAGVSQSPSNKVTEKGKDVELRCDPISGHTALYWYRQSLGQGLEFLIYFQGNSAPDKSGLPSDRFSAERTGGSVSTLTIQRTQQEDSAVYLCASSLALAGGPGSYNERFFGPGTRLTVL.